This entry describes one T cell receptor (beta chain). Sequencing used immunoSEQ multiplex PCR; TCRdb keeps in-frame clones, though not all of them. The repertoire holds more than 300,000 clones, with around 90% as singletons. This CDR3 spans 11 amino acids. The ends lost 6 bases at V and 11 bases at J; junction bases unmatched: 9. Looked up from germline, CDR1 is SQVTM and CDR2 is ANQGSEA. These data belong to a study of blood T cell repertoires in COVID-19. Sequencing was performed on peripheral blood. The sequence was collected from a man in his late teens or twenties who had recovered from COVID-19. The chain uses TRBV29-1 and TRBJ1-1; TRBD1 aligns across 7 bases. CDR3 bases: TGCAGCGTCACAGGGGTACTAACGGCTTTCTTT. Translating gives CSVTGVLTAFF.